A selection of T cell receptor beta chains follows, all from one sample in a study of technical replicates of blood from a few donors. TCRdb's copy holds only in-frame clones and misses some; the assay was immunoSEQ multiplex PCR. Here the sample spans around 70,000 clones, 94% being singletons. Input material: T cells isolated from PBMCs. These receptors came from a human donor in good health. The CDR3 runs from the conserved cysteine through the conserved F or W. A D gene is named only where the DNA matches it firmly. Part of the rows lack a size; the others show once, few, many or a class for expanded clones.

TRBJ2-5 NA TRBD2 TRBV19 TGTGCCAGTAGGGGTAGCGGGAAGGCCTCCGAGACCCAGTACTTC CASRGSGKASETQYF
TRBJ2-5 NA NA TRBV29-1 TGCAGCGTTCGCCAGCCCGCGGGAGAGACCCAGTACTTC CSVRQPAGETQYF
TRBJ1-2 NA TRBD1 TRBV2 TGTGCCAGCAGACAGGGGGCCACCTATGGCTACACCTTC CASRQGATYGYTF
TRBJ1-3 NA NA TRBV11-2 TGTGCCAGCAGCTTTTTTAGCGGGGTTCAAGTCTCTGGAAACACCATATATTTT CASSFFSGVQVSGNTIYF
TRBJ1-2 once NA TRBV10-3 TGTGCCATCAGTGAGGTCGGCGAGGGTGGCTACACCTTC CAISEVGEGGYTF
TRBJ2-5 NA NA TRBV2 TGTGCCAGCAGTCCCGGGACATCGGAGACCCAGTACTTC CASSPGTSETQYF
TRBJ2-3 NA TRBD2 TRBV4-3 TGCGCCAGCAGCCAAGAAACCAGGGAGGGTACAGATACGCAGTATTTT CASSQETREGTDTQYF
TRBJ1-2 NA NA TRBV4-2 TGTGCCAGCAGCCAAGGCCCCCCAGGAGATAGGGGATATGGCTACACCTTC CASSQGPPGDRGYGYTF
TRBJ2-5 NA NA TRBV7-2 TGTGCCAGCAGCTTAGAACGGGGGTGGGAGACCCAGTACTTC CASSLERGWETQYF
TRBJ1-1 NA NA TRBV7-2 TGTGCCAGCAGCTTCCTACTTTGGACTGAAGCTTTCTTT CASSFLLWTEAFF
TRBJ1-1 NA NA TRBV6-5 TGTGCCAGCATGAGGAGGGGCACTGAAGCTTTCTTT CASMRRGTEAFF
TRBJ2-1 NA TRBD2 TRBV11-2 TGTGCCAGCAGAAGAGTGGGGACTAGGGACAATGAGCAGTTCTTC CASRRVGTRDNEQFF
TRBJ2-1 NA NA TRBV4-1 TGCGCCAGCAGCCAAGGGGGAGGGGGAGGGCAGTTCTTC CASSQGGGGGQFF
TRBJ2-5 NA NA TRBV2 TGTGCCAGCAGTAGCGGTCTGTACCAAGAGACCCAGTACTTC CASSSGLYQETQYF
TRBJ2-5 NA NA TRBV27 TGTGCCAGCAGTTTATTCGGGGGAGAGACCCAGTACTTC CASSLFGGETQYF
TRBJ2-1 NA TRBD1 TRBV28 TGTGCCAGCAGGAGACAGGGGGCATCAGGTGGTGAGCAGTTCTTC CASRRQGASGGEQFF
TRBJ2-5 NA TRBD2 TRBV7-3 TGTGCCAGCAGCCCCGGGGGGCAAGAGACCCAGTACTTC CASSPGGQETQYF
TRBJ2-5 NA NA TRBV5-4 TGTGCCAGCAGCTTGGGGGACACCCAAGAGACCCAGTACTTC CASSLGDTQETQYF
TRBJ2-7 NA TRBD1 TRBV5-1 TGCGCCAGCAGCGGAACCGACAGGGGGACCTACGAGCAGTACTTC CASSGTDRGTYEQYF
TRBJ2-4 NA NA TRBV5-6 TGTGCCAGCAGCCTATTAGCGGAGTTAGCCAAAAACATTCAGTACTTC CASSLLAELAKNIQYF
TRBJ1-2 NA TRBD1 TRBV18 TGTGCCAGCTCACCGATACAGGGGTACTATGGCTACACCTTC CASSPIQGYYGYTF
TRBJ2-3 NA TRBD2 TRBV7-3 TGTGCCAGCAGCCCGGGAGGAGCGGGAGGGCCGACAGATACGCAGTATTTT CASSPGGAGGPTDTQYF
TRBJ1-1 NA NA TRBV7-9 TGTGCCAGCAGACAGGGACAGAACACTGAAGCTTTCTTT CASRQGQNTEAFF
TRBJ2-7 NA NA TRBV20-1 TGCAGTACCACTCAGGGTTACGAGCAGTACTTC CSTTQGYEQYF
TRBJ2-7 NA TRBD2 TRBV5-1 TGCGCCAGCAGCTTGGCCTATGGGGGAGGGACCTCCGAGCAGTACTTC CASSLAYGGGTSEQYF
TRBJ2-1 NA NA TRBV6-5 TGTGCCAGCAGTTCCACGGACAGCTTCAATGAGCAGTTCTTC CASSSTDSFNEQFF
TRBJ2-3 NA NA TRBV9 TGTGCCAGCAGCGTAGCTAGCGCCGGAGATACGCAGTATTTT CASSVASAGDTQYF
TRBJ2-7 NA TRBD1 TRBV7-6 TGTGCCAGCAGCTTAGAAGGACAGGGTTTGGACGAGCAGTACTTC CASSLEGQGLDEQYF
TRBJ2-2 NA NA TRBV4-2 TGTGCCAGCAGCCTACAGACCGGGGAGCTGTTTTTT CASSLQTGELFF
TRBJ1-1 once NA TRBV19 TGTGCCAGTAGTACGGGCGGGGGGTGGTCTGAAGCTTTCTTT CASSTGGGWSEAFF
TRBJ2-7 NA TRBD2 TRBV4-1 TGCGCCAGCAGCCCCAGGACTAGCGGGTACACCTACGAGCAGTACTTC CASSPRTSGYTYEQYF
TRBJ1-2 NA TRBD1 TRBV11-2 TGTGCCAGCAGCTTAGGGACAGGGTATGGCTACACCTTC CASSLGTGYGYTF
TRBJ2-3 NA TRBD2 TRBV18 TGTGCCAGCTCATCTAGCGGGTACTACACAGATACGCAGTATTTT CASSSSGYYTDTQYF
TRBJ2-7 NA TRBD2 TRBV9 TGTGCCAGCAGCGACCCTATTGCGGGAGGGAACTACGAGCAGTACTTC CASSDPIAGGNYEQYF
TRBJ1-5 once NA TRBV28 TGTGCCAGCAGTCACCTTGGGGGGGTTCATCAGCCCCAGCATTTT CASSHLGGVHQPQHF
TRBJ2-7 NA TRBD2 TRBV7-8 TGTGCCAGCAGCAGGACTAGCGGGAGCTCCTACGAGCAGTACTTC CASSRTSGSSYEQYF
TRBJ1-4 NA NA TRBV28 TGTGCCAGCAGTTTCAGGGTGGGAGAAAAACTGTTTTTT CASSFRVGEKLFF
TRBJ2-7 NA NA TRBV28 TGTGCCAGCAGGTTAGCACGGTCCTACGAGCAGTACTTC CASRLARSYEQYF
TRBJ2-7 NA TRBD2 TRBV6-5 TGTGCCAGCAGTTACGACCGTAGCGGGAGTCTGGGCGAGCAGTACTTC CASSYDRSGSLGEQYF
TRBJ1-1 NA TRBD1 TRBV4-3 TGCGCCAGCAGCCACCGGGACAGGGTATCTGAAGCTTTCTTT CASSHRDRVSEAFF
TRBJ2-7 once NA TRBV6-6 TGTGCCAGCAGTTACCTGGTTCCGGGCGAGCAGTACTTC CASSYLVPGEQYF
TRBJ2-7 NA TRBD1 TRBV29-1 TGCAGCGTAGGACAGGGGACTGTCTACGAGCAGTACTTC CSVGQGTVYEQYF
TRBJ2-7 NA TRBD2 TRBV9 TGTGCCAGCTCGGGACTAGATAAGTACGAGCAGTACTTC CASSGLDKYEQYF
TRBJ2-7 NA TRBD1 TRBV27 TGTGCCAGCTATTCCGGGACAGGGCCCTACGAGCAGTACTTC CASYSGTGPYEQYF
TRBJ2-3 NA NA TRBV5-1 TGCGCCAGCAGCTTGGATCGGACTACGGCAGATACGCAGTATTTT CASSLDRTTADTQYF
TRBJ2-7 NA NA TRBV6-5 TGTGCCAGCAGTTACTCGGAGTGGGTCGGCGAGCAGTACTTC CASSYSEWVGEQYF
TRBJ2-1 NA TRBD2 TRBV7-2 TGTGCCAGCAGCTTAGTTTGGCAGCGGGACGATGAGCAGTTCTTC CASSLVWQRDDEQFF
TRBJ1-1 NA NA TRBV10-3 TGTGCCATCAGTGGCAGACAGGAGAACACTGAAGCTTTCTTT CAISGRQENTEAFF
TRBJ2-7 NA NA TRBV9 TGTGCCAGCAGCGTCGGGTCCAGCGGCACCTACGAGCAGTACTTC CASSVGSSGTYEQYF
TRBJ2-7 once TRBD2 TRBV6-4 TGTGCCAGCAGTGACAGGAGAGGCCTAGCGGAAACCTCCTACGAGCAGTACTTC CASSDRRGLAETSYEQYF
TRBJ2-3 NA TRBD2 TRBV30 TGTGCCTGGAGAACTGGGGGGGTAGGCCATACGCAGTATTTT CAWRTGGVGHTQYF
TRBJ2-1 NA NA TRBV11-2 TGTGCCAGCAGCTTAGACTACTACAATGAGCAGTTCTTC CASSLDYYNEQFF
TRBJ2-7 NA NA TRBV28 TGTGCCAGCAGTTTATCTCCCTCGAGGGACGAGCAGTACTTC CASSLSPSRDEQYF
TRBJ2-7 NA NA TRBV7-9 TGTGCCAGCAGCTTATACTACGAGCAGTACTTC CASSLYYEQYF
TRBJ1-1 few TRBD1 TRBV2 TGTGCCAGCAGAGGACAGGGCGACACTGAAGCTTTCTTT CASRGQGDTEAFF
TRBJ2-3 NA TRBD2 TRBV2 TGTGCCAGCAGGGAAGCGGGAGGGACAGATACGCAGTATTTT CASREAGGTDTQYF
TRBJ1-5 NA NA TRBV10-2 TGCGCCAGCAGTGAAGTGGGCCGAAATCAGCCCCAGCATTTT CASSEVGRNQPQHF
TRBJ1-1 NA NA TRBV5-1 TGCGCCAGCAGCGGCGTATCTAAGGGGTCGGGTGAAGCTTTCTTT CASSGVSKGSGEAFF
TRBJ2-7 NA TRBD2 TRBV2 TGTGCCGGGACTAGTTCCTACGAGCAGTACTTC CAGTSSYEQYF